One sample yielded the 29 T cell receptor beta chains listed below, sequenced in a study of neurological immune-mediated disorders. Each CDR3 protein gets one entry after TCRdb re-called the 5' RACE reads with MiXCR. This table holds about 92,000 distinct CDR3 sequences, under 4.5% found once. The material sequenced was PBMCs. Receptors originate from a woman between 45 and 65 years old with multiple sclerosis.

This clonotype was detected ten times or more. The rearrangement links TRBV7-3 to TRBJ2-2; 8 bases map to TRBD1. The CDR3 sequence is 14 residues long. With V trimmed by 6 bases and J by 6 bases, 6 bases remained unmatched. Germline V gene lookup returns CDR1 SGHTA and CDR2 FQGTGA. CDR3 in amino acids: CASRRTRGPGELFF. Written as DNA, the CDR3 is TGTGCCAGCAGGCGAACCAGGGGGCCCGGGGAGCTGTTTTTT.

This clonotype occurred many times. The chain links TRBV12-3 or TRBV12-4 to TRBJ1-1; 7 bases are shared with TRBD1. The CDR3 sequence is 13 residues long. Trimming took 6 bases from V and 5 from J; bases not matched to a gene: 6. CDR3 DNA: TGTGCCAGCAGCATACGACAGGGAACTGAAGCTTTCTTT. This translates into CASSIRQGTEAFF.

This clonotype was counted many times. This chain links TRBV10-2 with TRBJ1-6, with 8 bases lining up with TRBD1. The CDR3 contains 13 residues. Germline V CDR1 and CDR2: WSHSY, SAAADI. V trimming: 6 bases; J trimming: 10 bases; junction bases outside the gene matches: 5. The CDR3 is CASSSGGASPLHF. The CDR3 region has the DNA TGCGCCAGCAGCTCAGGGGGCGCGTCACCCCTCCACTTT.

This clonotype was counted at least ten times. The J gene is TRBJ2-1, the V gene TRBV20-1; a weak D match, TRBD1 (6 bases). Trimming stripped 6 bases from V and 1 base from J, with 19 bases between. This CDR3 has 16 amino acids. Germline lookup yields CDR1 DFQATT and CDR2 SNEGSKA (reference sequence). Here the CDR3 reads CSADHSTGSSYNEQFF. The CDR3 nucleotides read TGCAGTGCGGACCACTCTACAGGGTCTTCCTACAATGAGCAGTTCTTC.

This clonotype was observed at least ten times. CDR3 bases: TGCGCCAGCAGCGAAGGTCGATCGCAGCCCCAGCATTTT. Protein sequence: CASSEGRSQPQHF. J is TRBJ1-5 and V is TRBV4-1, with D unresolved. Germline V lookup: CDR1 MGHRA, CDR2 YSYEKL. Trimming pared 5 bases from V and 7 bases from J, leaving 12 bases between. This CDR3 has 13 residues.

This clonotype was observed at least ten times. CDR3 residues: CASSPGQGTYEQYF. Here the CDR3 DNA reads TGTGCCAGCAGCCCGGGACAGGGGACCTACGAGCAGTACTTC. J is TRBJ2-7 and V is TRBV7-2; TRBD1 agrees at 10 bases. The germline V gene has CDR1 SGHTA and CDR2 FQGNSA. The CDR3 sequence is 14 residues long. V shed 5 bases, J shed 2 bases, and the junction held 3 bases outside the gene matches.

This clonotype was counted many times. The rearrangement links TRBV20-1 to TRBJ2-5, with 7 bases identical to TRBD2. The CDR3 has 13 amino acids. With 5 bases clipped from V and 9 bases from J, the junction kept 12 bases outside the gene matches. Germline CDR1 reads DFQATT; CDR2 reads SNEGSKA (reference sequence). CDR3 protein: CSASLAVPRAQYF. CDR3 bases: TGCAGTGCTTCTCTAGCGGTCCCAAGGGCCCAGTACTTC.

This clonotype was counted many times. The chain carries TRBV7-6 and TRBJ2-5; 10 bases map to TRBD2. This CDR3 region has 15 residues. Germline-derived CDR1 and CDR2 are SGHVS and FNYEAQ. The junction had 7 bases not matched to a gene; V was cut back by 5 bases and J by 4 bases. As DNA, the CDR3 is TGTGCCAGCAGCCCTAGCGGGGGATGGGTAGAGACCCAGTACTTC. This gives the protein CASSPSGGWVETQYF.

This clonotype was recorded only once. Germline and junction disagree at one end, which may indicate a read error. V and J are TRBV7-9 and TRBJ1-4; no definite D call. CDR1 and CDR2 from the germline V gene are SEHNR and FQNEAQ (reference sequence). The CDR3 runs to 15 residues. Here the CDR3 reads CVSSLDLANQGKLFF. The CDR3 DNA reads TGTGTCAGCAGCTTAGATTTGGCCAACCAAGGGAAACTGTTTTTT.

This clonotype was counted at least ten times. This chain joins TRBV20-1 and TRBJ2-3, with TRBD2 identical over 12 bases. Germline V gene lookup returns CDR1 DFQATT and CDR2 SNEGSKA (reference sequence). The CDR3 length is 15 residues. The V and J ends lost 5 bases and 1 base, in that order; junction bases with no gene match: 4. The CDR3 region has the DNA TGCAGTGCTTTTAGGACTAGCGGGGGCACAGATACGCAGTATTTT. Translating gives CSAFRTSGGTDTQYF.

The sample holds many counts of this clonotype. V is TRBV24-1 and J is TRBJ1-2; D unclear. This CDR3 spans 13 amino acids. The V and J ends lost 9 bases and 8 bases respectively, with 18 bases between them. Germline values: CDR1 KGHDR, CDR2 SFDVKD. CDR3 nucleotide sequence: TGTGCCACCCGCCGCCGGAGTATGGGAGGCTACACCTTC. It translates to CATRRRSMGGYTF.

This clonotype was picked up many times. This chain links TRBV5-1 with TRBJ2-1; D is possibly TRBD2 (6 bases). This CDR3 spans 15 amino acids. The V gene lost 3 bases and the J gene lost 7 bases, with 17 bases spanning the gap. The V gene's germline CDR1 is SGHRS and CDR2 YFSETQ. CDR3 in DNA: TGCGCCAGCAGCTCGGGACTTGACTCTTGGAATGAGCAGTTCTTC. It codes for CASSSGLDSWNEQFF.

This clonotype was picked up many times. V and J are TRBV27 and TRBJ1-2; D possibly corresponds to TRBD1 (5 bases). The CDR3 contains 17 residues. Germline V gives CDR1 MNHEY, CDR2 SMNVEV (reference sequence). Trimming stripped 6 bases from V and 5 bases from J, with 25 bases between. CDR3 protein: CASSPLSGRHSLYGYTF. The CDR3 DNA follows: TGTGCCAGCAGCCCCCTTTCGGGACGGCATTCTCTTTATGGCTACACCTTC.

This clonotype was seen at least ten times. This chain links TRBV7-6 with TRBJ2-1; D call uncertain. The V and J ends lost 0 bases and 7 bases respectively, with 4 bases between them. The CDR3 runs to 12 residues. Germline loops: CDR1 SGHVS, CDR2 FNYEAQ. In DNA, the CDR3 is TGTGCCAGCAGCTTAGCGGATAATGAGCAGTTCTTC. Protein sequence: CASSLADNEQFF.

This clonotype appeared many times. The rearrangement joins TRBV20-1 to TRBJ1-3, with D tentatively TRBD1 (5 bases). V lost 2 bases and J 3 bases, leaving 11 bases between the germline ends. The CDR3 spans 14 residues. Germline V gives CDR1 DFQATT, CDR2 SNEGSKA (reference sequence). The CDR3 sequence: CSARRQGIGNTIYF. CDR3 coding DNA: TGCAGTGCTAGACGGCAGGGTATTGGAAACACCATATATTTT.

This clonotype occurred many times. V gene TRBV7-2 combines with J gene TRBJ2-7; D possibly corresponds to TRBD2 (6 bases). The CDR3 is 14 amino acids. V gave up 6 bases and J gave up 1 base, with 13 bases separating them. Germline lookup yields CDR1 SGHTA and CDR2 FQGNSA. The CDR3 is CASSLRRGSYEQYF. CDR3 nucleotide sequence: TGTGCCAGCAGTCTCCGTCGGGGGTCCTACGAGCAGTACTTC.

This clonotype came up many times. V gene TRBV12-3 or TRBV12-4 combines with J gene TRBJ1-1, with a possible D match to TRBD1 (5 bases). The CDR3 is made up of 13 amino acids. Trimming cost V 6 bases and J 5 bases, with 13 bases left between them. The CDR3 spells CASRGPGGTEAFF. Here the CDR3 DNA reads TGTGCCAGCAGGGGCCCGGGGGGGACTGAAGCTTTCTTT.

This clonotype was seen repeatedly, ten times or more. The V call is TRBV6-2 or TRBV6-3, the J call TRBJ2-7; the D is unclear. CDR1 and CDR2 (germline): MNHEY, SVGEGT. V was pared by 2 bases and J by 4 bases, with 6 bases between. This CDR3 is built from 12 residues. The CDR3 loop reads CASSYASYEQYF. The CDR3 DNA is TGTGCCAGCAGTTACGCTTCGTACGAGCAGTACTTC.

This clonotype was counted at least ten times. This chain uses TRBV6-2 or TRBV6-3 with TRBJ2-7; TRBD1 agrees at 7 bases. This CDR3 has 17 amino acids. Germline CDR1 and CDR2: MNHEY and SVGEGT. V was pared by 0 bases and J by 0 bases, with 8 bases of the junction left unmatched. The CDR3 region is CASSYSFGQEFSYEQYF. The CDR3 DNA follows: TGTGCCAGCAGTTACTCGTTTGGACAGGAATTCTCCTACGAGCAGTACTTC.

Many counts were recorded for this clonotype. V usage is TRBV7-2 and J usage is TRBJ2-3, with no clear D. Germline V gene data show CDR1 as SGHTA and CDR2 as FQGNSA. The germline V and J ends were trimmed by 2 bases and 2 bases, with 8 bases remaining between them. There are 14 residues in the CDR3. The CDR3 region is CASSLRWNTDTQYF. The CDR3 DNA is TGTGCCAGCAGCTTAAGGTGGAACACAGATACGCAGTATTTT. Together with reference TRBV7-2 and TRBJ2-3, the CDR3 gives the full variable domain: GAGVSQSPSNKVTEKGKDVELRCDPISGHTALYWYRQSLGQGLEFLIYFQGNSAPDKSGLPSDRFSAERTGGSVSTLTIQRTQQEDSAVYLCASSLRWNTDTQYFGPGTRLTVL.

This clonotype came up many times. CDR3 nucleotide sequence: TGTGCCAGCAGCGTGGGTATGAGTGTTGGGTACTCACCCCTCCACTTT. This encodes CASSVGMSVGYSPLHF. The chain carries TRBV9 and TRBJ1-6; D remains ambiguous. Germline CDR1 SGDLS, CDR2 YYNGEE. V lost 2 bases and J 10 bases, leaving 19 bases between the germline ends. The length of the CDR3 is 16 residues.

This clonotype was counted many times. The gene calls are TRBV5-6 and TRBJ2-7, with D uncertain. Trimming stripped 4 bases from V and 0 bases from J, with 5 bases between. This CDR3 is 12 amino acids long. Germline CDR1 SGHDT, CDR2 YYEEEE. The CDR3 spells CASSMSSYEQYF. The CDR3 DNA follows: TGTGCCAGCAGCATGAGCTCCTACGAGCAGTACTTC.

This clonotype occurred many times. The J gene is TRBJ2-3, the V gene TRBV5-1; 9 bases agree with TRBD2. The CDR3 has 16 residues. The germline V gene has CDR1 SGHRS and CDR2 YFSETQ. V lost 2 bases to trimming and J lost 2 bases; unmatched junction nucleotides: 6. The DNA of the CDR3 is TGCGCCAGCAGCTTTCTAGCGGGGTCCTCCACAGATACGCAGTATTTT. Translation gives CASSFLAGSSTDTQYF. The whole variable domain, filled in from reference TRBV5-1 and TRBJ2-3, reads KAGVTQTPRYLIKTRGQQVTLSCSPISGHRSVSWYQQTPGQGLQFLFEYFSETQRNKGNFPGRFSGRQFSNSRSEMNVSTLELGDSALYLCASSFLAGSSTDTQYFGPGTRLTVL.

The sample holds many counts of this clonotype. V is TRBV12-3 or TRBV12-4 and J is TRBJ1-4; D is unresolved. V lost 4 bases and J lost 7, with 13 bases in between. CDR3 size: 14 residues. The CDR3: CASSSLPSGEKLFF. As DNA, the CDR3 is TGTGCCAGCAGTTCCCTCCCATCGGGTGAAAAACTGTTTTTT.

This clonotype was recorded at least ten times. The rearrangement joins TRBV5-1 to TRBJ2-3; TRBD2 might be the D (6 bases). Deletions cut 0 bases from V and 2 bases from J, with 13 bases between. CDR3 length: 16 residues. Germline loops: CDR1 SGHRS, CDR2 YFSETQ. The CDR3 is CASSLVVAASTDTQYF. The CDR3 nucleotides are TGCGCCAGCAGCTTGGTAGTAGCGGCCTCCACAGATACGCAGTATTTT.

This rearrangement joins TRBV6-5 to TRBJ2-3, with TRBD2 identical over 11 bases. V lost 5 bases and J lost 2; bases outside the gene matches: 6. CDR3 length: 16 residues. Germline lookup yields CDR1 MNHEY and CDR2 SVGAGI. The CDR3 reads CASSTGLADSTDTQYF. DNA for the CDR3: TGTGCCAGCAGTACGGGACTAGCGGATTCCACAGATACGCAGTATTTT.

This clonotype showed up many times. The J gene is TRBJ2-2, the V gene TRBV27; D gene unclear. Trimming shortened V by 5 bases and J by 6 bases, and 10 bases separated the two germline ends. The CDR3 is 13 amino acids. Germline V gene data show CDR1 as MNHEY and CDR2 as SMNVEV (reference sequence). This CDR3 is CASSPAVAGELFF. The CDR3 nucleotides read TGTGCCAGCAGTCCCGCGGTGGCCGGGGAGCTGTTTTTT.

In its sample, this clonotype was seen many times. Written as DNA, the CDR3 is TGTGCCAGCGGCGGGTGGAGATTGAACACTGAAGCTTTCTTT. Translated: CASGGWRLNTEAFF. The genes are TRBV12-3 or TRBV12-4 and TRBJ1-1; D is unclear. The CDR3 contains 14 residues. Between the trimmed V and J ends, which lost 8 bases and 0 bases, there was a span of 13 bases.

This clonotype was detected many times. This sequence joins TRBV12-3 or TRBV12-4 and TRBJ2-1; D is undetermined. The CDR3 spans 15 residues. Trimming removed 0 bases at V and 0 bases at J, with 6 bases between. The CDR3: CASSLAQDSYNEQFF. The CDR3 nucleotides are TGTGCCAGCAGTTTAGCTCAGGACTCCTACAATGAGCAGTTCTTC.